Reported below is one TCR beta chain. Its antigen is still unknown. The sample belongs to a study of CD8 T cells in Susac syndrome. Study conclusions and caveats: The study conceded that its TCR sequencing and HLA analysis involved relatively few individuals.

Trimming cost V 1 base and J 4 bases, with 14 bases left between them. Germline V lookup: CDR1 DFQATT, CDR2 SNEGSKA (reference sequence). The CDR3 contains 14 residues. From blood CD8+ and CD4+ T cells, the TCR beta chain was sequenced. Negative isolation was used for CD8+ and CD4+ T cells, and FACS enrichment was applied to TEMRA cells. RNA amounts of about 0.5 to 1 ug underwent reverse transcription with random hexamers. The TCR beta CDR3 was amplified by immunoSEQ multiplex PCR across 54 Vbeta, 13 Jbeta. TCRdb reanalysed the immunoSEQ multiplex PCR reads using MiXCR and keeps one entry per CDR3 protein. Among hundreds of thousands of distinct CDR3 sequences, 95% were seen once, and the ten largest hold 0.085% to 0.095%.

This sequence joins TRBV20-1 and TRBJ2-7, with a weak D call TRBD1 (6 bases). The sequence derives from a human donor with multiple sclerosis. Sequenced: CD4+ T cells from PBMCs. In nucleotides, the CDR3 is TGCAGTGCTAGAGGCAGTCCCAGGGGATACGAGCAGTACTTC. Translated, it gives CSARGSPRGYEQYF.